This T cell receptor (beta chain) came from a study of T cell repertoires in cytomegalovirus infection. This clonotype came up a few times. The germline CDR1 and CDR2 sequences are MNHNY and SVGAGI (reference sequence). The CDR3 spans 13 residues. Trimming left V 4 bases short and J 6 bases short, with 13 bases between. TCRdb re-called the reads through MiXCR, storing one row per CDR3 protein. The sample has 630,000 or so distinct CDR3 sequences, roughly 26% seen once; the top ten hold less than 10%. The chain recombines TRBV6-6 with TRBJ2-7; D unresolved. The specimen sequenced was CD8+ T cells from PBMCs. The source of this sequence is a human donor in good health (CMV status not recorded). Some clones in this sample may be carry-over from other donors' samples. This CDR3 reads CASSLTPGREQYV. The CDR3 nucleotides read TGTGCCAGCAGTTTAACCCCGGGCCGCGAGCAGTACGTC.